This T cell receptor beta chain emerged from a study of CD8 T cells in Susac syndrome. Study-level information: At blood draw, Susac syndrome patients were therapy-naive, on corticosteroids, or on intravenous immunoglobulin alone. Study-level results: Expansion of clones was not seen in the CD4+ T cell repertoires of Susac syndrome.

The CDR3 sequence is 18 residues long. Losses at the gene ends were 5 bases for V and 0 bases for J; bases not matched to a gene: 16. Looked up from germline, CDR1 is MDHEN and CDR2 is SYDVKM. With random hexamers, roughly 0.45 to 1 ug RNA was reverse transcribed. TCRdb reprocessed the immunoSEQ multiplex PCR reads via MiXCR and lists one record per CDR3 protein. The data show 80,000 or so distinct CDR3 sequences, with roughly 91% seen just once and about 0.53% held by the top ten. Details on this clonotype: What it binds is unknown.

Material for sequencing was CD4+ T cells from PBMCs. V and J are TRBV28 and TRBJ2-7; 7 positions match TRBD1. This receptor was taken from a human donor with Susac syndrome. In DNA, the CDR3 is TGTGCCAGCAGTCCTGAAGGCCGAGGACAGGCGAGCTCCTACGAGCAGTACTTC. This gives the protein CASSPEGRGQASSYEQYF.